One and the same sample provided the 25 T cell receptor beta chains below, sequenced in a study of T-cell reconstitution after alpha-beta-depleted transplantation in children. A TCRbeta library incorporating unique molecular identifiers was prepared. One entry per CDR3 protein, called by TCRdb with MiXCR from the PCR reads. The sample records some 140,000 distinct CDR3 sequences, about a tenth being singletons. Sequenced material: PBMCs, mostly from graft donor cells, taken 180 days after TCRalphabeta/CD19-depleted stem cell transplant. The receptors were sampled from a girl less than two years old who had a stem cell transplant for combined immunodeficiency, so the T cells may come from the graft donor.

Comment on this clonotype: A read error may explain this, as a much larger clone is one base away. V is TRBV10-3 and J is TRBJ2-7; the match to TRBD1 covers 9 bases. V lost 0 bases, J lost 4 bases, and 7 bases stayed unmatched. The CDR3 length is 16 residues. From germline, CDR1 is ENHRY and CDR2 SYGVKD. This CDR3 is CAISESVDRGVYEQYF. Written as DNA, the CDR3 is TGTGCCATCAGTGAGTCGGTGGACAGGGGCGTATACGAGCAGTACTTC.

The chain uses TRBV20-1 and TRBJ2-7; the D is unclear. Trimming cost V 4 bases and J 7 bases, with 8 bases left between them. The CDR3 is 10 amino acids. Germline CDR1 DFQATT, CDR2 SNEGSKA (reference sequence). The chain's CDR3 is CSAMELEQYF. DNA for the CDR3: TGCAGTGCTATGGAGTTGGAGCAGTACTTC.

J is TRBJ2-1 and V is TRBV6-1; TRBD2 aligns across 7 bases. Germline lookup yields CDR1 MNHNS and CDR2 SASEGT. Losses at the gene ends were 6 bases for V and 0 bases for J; bases not matched to a gene: 11. The CDR3 runs 17 residues. For the CDR3, the DNA is TGTGCCAGCAGCGATACCGGAACGGGAGGCTCCTACAATGAGCAGTTCTTC. Protein: CASSDTGTGGSYNEQFF.

This chain links TRBV5-1 with TRBJ2-7; D gene uncertain. The CDR3 sequence is 14 residues long. V was clipped by 1 base and J by 3 bases, with 11 bases between them. Germline CDR1 and CDR2: SGHRS and YFSETQ. The CDR3 sequence: CASSLIGHNYEQYF. CDR3 DNA: TGCGCCAGCAGCTTGATCGGGCACAACTACGAGCAGTACTTC.

This clonotype appeared many times. V and J are TRBV20-1 and TRBJ2-7; the D is unclear. This CDR3 has 14 amino acids. The ends were cut back, 3 bases at V and 3 bases at J, with 15 bases in the middle. Germline CDR1 DFQATT, CDR2 SNEGSKA (reference sequence). CDR3 in amino acids: CSASSGETIYEQYF. CDR3 in DNA: TGCAGTGCTAGCAGTGGGGAAACCATCTACGAGCAGTACTTC.

This clonotype was detected only a few times. The chain couples TRBV6-5 to TRBJ2-1; D is ambiguous. V was pared by 2 bases and J by 3 bases, with 5 bases between. Per germline, CDR1 MNHEY and CDR2 SVGAGI. The CDR3 runs to 13 residues. The CDR3 DNA follows: TGTGCCAGCAGTTACGGCGACTACAATGAGCAGTTCTTC. This codes for CASSYGDYNEQFF.

The chain couples TRBV2 to TRBJ2-2, with TRBD1 identical over 7 bases. Germline trimming cut 7 bases from V and 0 bases from J; bases unmatched to any gene: 8. Germline CDR1 is SNHLY and CDR2 is FYNNEI. The CDR3 is made up of 16 amino acids. This CDR3 reads CASKLSGTANTGELFF. The DNA for the CDR3 is TGTGCCAGCAAACTTTCCGGGACAGCGAACACCGGGGAGCTGTTTTTT.

This clonotype was seen more than once but under ten times. CDR3 sequence reads: CASSAPSWTREGNEQFF. The DNA for the CDR3 is TGCGCCAGCAGCGCACCTTCCTGGACACGAGAAGGCAATGAGCAGTTCTTC. The chain joins TRBV5-1 to TRBJ2-1, with a tentative D call TRBD1 (5 bases). V lost 4 bases, J lost 6 bases, and 23 bases lay in between. The CDR3 is 17 residues long. Looked up from germline, CDR1 is SGHRS and CDR2 is YFSETQ.

The V call is TRBV5-1, the J call TRBJ2-4; TRBD1 matches 10 bases. The CDR3 spans 17 residues. Germline V gives CDR1 SGHRS, CDR2 YFSETQ. The V and J ends lost 3 bases and 2 bases, in that order; junction bases with no gene match: 8. The CDR3, as DNA: TGCGCCAGCAGCTCGGACAGGGGGGGGATGTCCAAAAACATTCAGTACTTC. Translating gives CASSSDRGGMSKNIQYF. Based on the CDR3 plus reference TRBV5-1 and TRBJ2-4, the full variable domain is KAGVTQTPRYLIKTRGQQVTLSCSPISGHRSVSWYQQTPGQGLQFLFEYFSETQRNKGNFPGRFSGRQFSNSRSEMNVSTLELGDSALYLCASSSDRGGMSKNIQYFGAGTRLSVL.

The chain uses TRBV7-9 and TRBJ2-7; D is ambiguous. Germline CDR1 SEHNR, CDR2 FQNEAQ (reference sequence). Trimming left V 0 bases short and J 7 bases short, with 13 bases between. CDR3 size: 14 residues. For the CDR3, the DNA is TGTGCCAGCAGCTTAGCCCCCCGGCCCTGGGAGCAGTACTTC. This encodes CASSLAPRPWEQYF.

This clonotype turned up a few times. The genes are TRBV20-1 and TRBJ2-6, with 7 bases that match TRBD1. Trimming took 6 bases from V and 0 from J; bases not matched to a gene: 5. The CDR3 runs to 15 residues. Germline CDR1 and CDR2: DFQATT and SNEGSKA (reference sequence). This chain's CDR3 is CSAHRGYSGANVLTF. Here the CDR3 DNA reads TGCAGTGCCCACAGGGGTTACTCTGGGGCCAACGTCCTGACTTTC.

The rearrangement uses TRBV7-2 and TRBJ2-3; 8 bases fit TRBD2. Germline V gene lookup returns CDR1 SGHTA and CDR2 FQGNSA. V gave up 7 bases and J gave up 0 bases; unmatched junction bases: 6. The CDR3 totals 15 residues. For the CDR3, the DNA is TGTGCCAGCACCCTTAGCGGGGCTAGCACAGATACGCAGTATTTT. Translated: CASTLSGASTDTQYF.

This clonotype was counted at least ten times. The chain recombines TRBV18 with TRBJ2-1; D is perhaps TRBD1 (5 bases). Deletions cut 1 base from V and 9 bases from J, with 16 bases between. This CDR3 is built from 15 residues. Germline CDR1 KGHSH, CDR2 LQKENI. CDR3 DNA sequence: TGTGCCAGCTCACCACGGTCTCAGGGTTTGTTTGAGCAGTTCTTC. Translating it yields CASSPRSQGLFEQFF.

The V gene is TRBV20-1, the J gene TRBJ2-7; 12 nucleotides align to TRBD1. This CDR3 is 13 amino acids long. Germline CDR1 and CDR2: DFQATT and SNEGSKA (reference sequence). V lost 8 bases to trimming and J lost 6 bases; unmatched junction nucleotides: 8. This chain's CDR3 is CSPRGTGGVEQYF. The CDR3 DNA follows: TGCAGTCCTCGAGGGACAGGGGGCGTCGAGCAGTACTTC.

Only a few counts were recorded for this clonotype. V and J are TRBV5-1 and TRBJ2-7; 10 bases match TRBD2. Trimming removed 0 bases from V and 7 bases from J; junction bases left unmatched: 7. The CDR3 totals 15 residues. Germline V CDR1 and CDR2: SGHRS, YFSETQ. This CDR3 reads CASSLGLAGVGEQYF. CDR3 coding DNA: TGCGCCAGCAGCTTGGGGCTAGCGGGAGTCGGGGAGCAGTACTTC.

This clonotype was recorded a few times. J is TRBJ2-5 and V is TRBV20-1; the match to TRBD1 covers 8 bases. V gave up 1 base and J gave up 4 bases; unmatched junction bases: 5. The CDR3 runs 14 residues. Looked up from germline, CDR1 is DFQATT and CDR2 is SNEGSKA (reference sequence). CDR3: CSARAGQGRETQYF. The CDR3 nucleotides read TGCAGTGCTAGAGCCGGACAGGGACGAGAGACCCAGTACTTC.

This clonotype was recorded a few times. The genes are TRBV27 and TRBJ1-5; TRBD1 matches at 7 bases. The CDR3 length is 14 residues. Trimming cost V 6 bases and J 4 bases; bases outside gene matches: 6. Germline CDR1 MNHEY, CDR2 SMNVEV (reference sequence). The CDR3 here is CASSPGQENQPQHF. DNA for the CDR3: TGTGCCAGCAGCCCTGGACAGGAGAATCAGCCCCAGCATTTT.

This chain uses TRBV12-3 or TRBV12-4 with TRBJ1-1; D remains unclear. This CDR3 has 13 residues. The V and J ends lost 6 bases and 2 bases respectively, with 10 bases between them. This CDR3 reads CASSLFTNTEAFF. The DNA of the CDR3 is TGTGCCAGCAGCCTTTTCACAAACACTGAAGCTTTCTTT.

This clonotype has a handful of counts. This chain connects TRBV20-1 to TRBJ2-3; TRBD2 agrees at 10 bases. Unmatched junction bases numbered 4, after V lost 5 bases and J lost 2 bases. CDR1 and CDR2 from the germline V gene are DFQATT and SNEGSKA (reference sequence). There are 14 residues in the CDR3. CDR3 nucleotides: TGCAGTGCTTTTACTAGCGGGAACACAGATACGCAGTATTTT. Its protein product is CSAFTSGNTDTQYF.

Only one count was recorded for this clonotype. CDR3 coding DNA: TGTGCCAGCAGCCCTGGACTGGAAACTAGCACAGATACGCAGTATTTT. This gives the protein CASSPGLETSTDTQYF. The chain is built from TRBV4-2 and TRBJ2-3, with a weak D call TRBD2 (5 bases). V lost 4 bases to trimming and J lost 0 bases, with 14 bases between them. Per the germline V gene, CDR1 is LGHNA and CDR2 is YNFKEQ. There are 16 residues in the CDR3.

This clonotype was observed a few times. This CDR3 is CASSIGNHWADTEAFF. Here the CDR3 DNA reads TGTGCCAGTAGTATCGGGAACCACTGGGCGGACACTGAAGCTTTCTTT. The chain couples TRBV19 to TRBJ1-1; no firm D call. V was clipped by 3 bases and J by 3 bases, with 17 bases between them. Germline V gene sequence: CDR1 LNHDA, CDR2 SQIVND (reference sequence). This CDR3 region has 16 residues.

V and J are TRBV10-2 and TRBJ1-5; 8 positions match TRBD1. CDR3 length equals 15 residues. Germline V gene sequence: CDR1 WSHSY, CDR2 SAAADI. V was clipped by 0 bases and J by 5 bases; unmatched bases: 3. CDR3 amino acids: CASSESDRGYQPQHF. The CDR3 nucleotides read TGCGCCAGCAGTGAGTCAGACAGGGGCTATCAGCCCCAGCATTTT.

This clonotype was seen a handful of times. The chain uses TRBV7-2 and TRBJ2-7; the match to TRBD2 covers 8 bases. Per germline, CDR1 SGHTA and CDR2 FQGNSA. The CDR3 is 15 amino acids. V dropped 1 base and J dropped 5; count of bases not matched to a gene: 7. The CDR3 reads CASSLGLTSVNEQYF. The CDR3 DNA is TGTGCCAGCAGCTTAGGCCTGACTAGCGTGAACGAGCAGTACTTC. The full variable domain, in which reference TRBV7-2 and TRBJ2-7 provide the parts outside the CDR3, is GAGVSQSPSNKVTEKGKDVELRCDPISGHTALYWYRQSLGQGLEFLIYFQGNSAPDKSGLPSDRFSAERTGGSVSTLTIQRTQQEDSAVYLCASSLGLTSVNEQYFGPGTRLTVT.

In its sample, this clonotype was seen a few times. The rearrangement links TRBV10-3 to TRBJ2-7; 10 nucleotides agree with TRBD2. Germline loops: CDR1 ENHRY, CDR2 SYGVKD. The CDR3 consists of 14 residues. After removal of 3 bases from V and 4 bases from J, the junction contained 3 bases not matched to a gene. The CDR3: CAISDSGGLYEQYF. As DNA, the CDR3 is TGTGCCATCAGTGATAGCGGGGGGTTGTACGAGCAGTACTTC.

This chain uses TRBV18 with TRBJ1-4, with unresolved D. The germline V and J ends were trimmed by 3 bases and 8 bases, with 16 bases remaining between them. The CDR3 is made up of 15 amino acids. Germline-derived CDR1 and CDR2 are KGHSH and LQKENI. CDR3 nucleotide sequence: TGTGCCAGCTCACCGGTTGGTCCCCCCCAAGAAAAACTGTTTTTT. It is translated as CASSPVGPPQEKLFF.